This TCR beta chain was identified in a study of graft-versus-host responses after intestinal transplantation. Across the study: Isolated intestinal, liver-intestinal, or multivisceral transplants had been given to the recipients. Following induction with anti-thymocyte globulin, all recipients were given tacrolimus and steroids for three to four years. General observations from the study: Those patients showing graft-donor T cell macrochimerism displayed high graft-versus-host to host-versus-graft clonal ratios in allografts.

The CDR3 runs 15 residues. Germline lookup yields CDR1 SGHRS and CDR2 YFSETQ. The V end lost 3 bases, the J end lost 1 base, and 12 bases lay between the germline ends. With respect to this clone: Its target is not known.

The table came from immunoSEQ multiplex PCR; TCRdb's copy has only in-frame clones and leaves some out. The repertoire includes some 76,000 clones, around nine tenths of them detected once, and around 8% sits in the top ten. The material sequenced was unstimulated CD8+ T cells sorted from spleen or lymph node cells, taken before transplant. The chain uses TRBV5-1 and TRBJ2-3; D is undetermined. The clonotype comes from a human donor who was the organ donor for an intestinal transplant. CDR3 coding DNA: TGCGCCAGCAGCTCCCAAGGATTCCGCACAGATACGCAGTATTTT. Its protein is CASSSQGFRTDTQYF. Combining the CDR3 with reference TRBV5-1 and TRBJ2-3 gives the whole variable domain KAGVTQTPRYLIKTRGQQVTLSCSPISGHRSVSWYQQTPGQGLQFLFEYFSETQRNKGNFPGRFSGRQFSNSRSEMNVSTLELGDSALYLCASSSQGFRTDTQYFGPGTRLTVL.